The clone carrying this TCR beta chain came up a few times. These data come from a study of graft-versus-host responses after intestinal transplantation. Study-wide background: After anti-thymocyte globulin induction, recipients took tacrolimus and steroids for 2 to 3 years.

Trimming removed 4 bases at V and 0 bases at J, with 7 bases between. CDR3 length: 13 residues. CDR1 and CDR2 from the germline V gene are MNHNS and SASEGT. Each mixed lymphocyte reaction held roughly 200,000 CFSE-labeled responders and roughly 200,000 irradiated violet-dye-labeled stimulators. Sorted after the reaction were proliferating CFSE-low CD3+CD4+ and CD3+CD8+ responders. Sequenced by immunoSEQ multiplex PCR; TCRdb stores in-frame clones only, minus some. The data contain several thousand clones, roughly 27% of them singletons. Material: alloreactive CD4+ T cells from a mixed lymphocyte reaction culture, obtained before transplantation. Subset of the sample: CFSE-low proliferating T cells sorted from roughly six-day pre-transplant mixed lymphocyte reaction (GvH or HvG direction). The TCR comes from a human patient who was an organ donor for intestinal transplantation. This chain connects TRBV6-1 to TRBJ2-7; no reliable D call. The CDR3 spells CASSAGSSYEQYF. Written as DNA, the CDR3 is TGTGCCAGCAGTGCAGGAAGCTCCTACGAGCAGTACTTC.